A selection of T cell receptor beta chains follows, all from one sample in a study of Graves' ophthalmopathy and Graves' hyperthyroidism. TCRdb used MiXCR to reprocess the multiplex PCR reads, holding one entry per CDR3 protein. The repertoire holds over a million distinct CDR3 sequences, with about 38% as singletons. The source material was peripheral blood or thyroid tissue (not recorded which). These receptors all come from an adult man with Graves' hyperthyroidism. Both conserved end residues are part of each CDR3. A D gene is named only where the DNA matches it firmly. Clone size is not always given. Where it is, it says once, few, many or a class for expanded clones.

v_gene	j_gene	d_gene	abundance	CDR3nt	CDR3aa
TRBV15	TRBJ2-5	TRBD2	many	TGTGCCACCAGCAGCTTTCTAGCGGAGTACCAAGAGACCCAGTACTTC	CATSSFLAEYQETQYF
TRBV7-8	TRBJ2-7	NA	NA	TGTGCCAGTAGCTTAGCCCAGGACAGCCTCCCGCAGTACTTC	CASSLAQDSLPQYF
TRBV9	TRBJ2-6	NA	many	TGTGCCAGCGGGGCCCCAGGGATTGGGGCCAACGTCCTGACTTTC	CASGAPGIGANVLTF
TRBV11-3	TRBJ2-5	NA	few	TGTGCCAGCAGCCAAAGGGAACAGGCCAAAGAGACCCAGTACTTC	CASSQREQAKETQYF
TRBV29-1	TRBJ2-5	NA	NA	TGCAGCGGGGTTTTGGCGGAGACCCAGTACTTC	CSGVLAETQYF
TRBV10-3	TRBJ2-6	NA	NA	TGTGCCAGCAGTACCCATCCAGGGCAAGGTGGGGCCAACGTCCTGACTTTC	CASSTHPGQGGANVLTF
TRBV4-3	TRBJ1-6	TRBD1	many	TGCGCCAGCAGCCCGGACAGGGTTTCACCCCTCCACTTT	CASSPDRVSPLHF
TRBV10-2	TRBJ1-3	TRBD1	NA	TGCGCCAGCAGTCTTATGGGACAGGCTGGAAACGCCATATATTTT	CASSLMGQAGNAIYF
TRBV6-6	TRBJ2-7	NA	many	TGTGCCAGCACTTTCGACAGGAGCTCCTACGAGCAGTACTTC	CASTFDRSSYEQYF
TRBV7-2	TRBJ2-5	NA	many	TGTGCCAGCAGCCAGGGGGGGGGCCGAGAGACCCAGTACTTC	CASSQGGGRETQYF
TRBV7-9	TRBJ2-7	NA	NA	TGTGCCAGCAGAAACGGACGGCGAGGGGCCTACGAGCAGTACTTC	CASRNGRRGAYEQYF
TRBV20-1	TRBJ2-5	NA	once	TGCAGTGCTATAGGGACTCAGAGGGCCCAGTACTTC	CSAIGTQRAQYF
TRBV5-1	TRBJ1-6	TRBD1	NA	TGCGCCAGCAGCGCCTCGGGACAGGCGTCACCCCTCCACTTT	CASSASGQASPLHF
TRBV7-8	TRBJ1-6	TRBD1	NA	TGTGCCAGCAGCTTAGAAGGGGGCGGCCAAAATTCACCCCTCCACTTT	CASSLEGGGQNSPLHF
TRBV15	TRBJ2-7	NA	NA	TGTGCCACCAGCACGGCCACAGAAGGCGAGCAGTACTTC	CATSTATEGEQYF
TRBV7-2	TRBJ2-7	NA	NA	TGTGCCAGCAGCCAAGATACCGGGTCCTTCAGCTACGAGCAGTACTTC	CASSQDTGSFSYEQYF
TRBV7-2	TRBJ1-6	NA	NA	TGTGCCAGCAGGCCCCAAGAGTCCCCCCTCCACTTT	CASRPQESPLHF
TRBV14	TRBJ2-7	NA	few	TGTGCCAGCAGCCACCCGAAGCGCTACGAGCAGTACTTC	CASSHPKRYEQYF
TRBV6-6	TRBJ2-7	NA	NA	TGTGCCAGCAGTTACTCCCGGACAGCCTCCTACGAGCAGTACTTC	CASSYSRTASYEQYF
TRBV5-1	TRBJ1-5	NA	many	TGCGCCAGCAGCTTGTTAGGCCAGGAAAATCAGCCCCAGCATTTT	CASSLLGQENQPQHF
TRBV7-9	TRBJ2-5	NA	NA	TGTGCCAGCACAACGGAAGGGAGAGAGACCCAGTACTTC	CASTTEGRETQYF
TRBV15	TRBJ2-5	NA	few	TGTGCCACCAGCAGAGGGGCAGGCGAGCAAGAGACCCAGTACTTC	CATSRGAGEQETQYF
TRBV20-1	TRBJ1-6	NA	many	TGCAGTGCTACCCCGGACAGCTATAATTCACCCCTCCACTTT	CSATPDSYNSPLHF
TRBV2	TRBJ2-7	NA	NA	TGTGCCAGCAGAGTCTACGGGCAGTACTTC	CASRVYGQYF
TRBV7-9	TRBJ2-7	NA	few	TGTGCCAGCAGTTTAACTGGCGAGAGCTCCTACGAGCAGTACTTC	CASSLTGESSYEQYF
TRBV20-1	TRBJ2-7	TRBD1	NA	TGCAGTGCTAAACCGACAGGGGGCTCCTACGAGCAGTACTTC	CSAKPTGGSYEQYF
TRBV29-1	TRBJ2-7	TRBD1	NA	TGCAGTGCCGGAACAGGGGACGAGCAGTACTTC	CSAGTGDEQYF
TRBV29-1	TRBJ2-7	NA	few	TGCAGCGTTGCTAGGGGGTACGAGCAGTACTTC	CSVARGYEQYF
TRBV5-6	TRBJ2-2	NA	NA	TGTGCCAGCAGCTTTAGCCGGCCGGTGGAGCTGTTTTTT	CASSFSRPVELFF
TRBV6-5	TRBJ1-2	NA	NA	TGTGCCAGCAGTGACGACAGACAGAACTATGGCTACACCTTC	CASSDDRQNYGYTF
TRBV7-2	TRBJ2-5	NA	few	TGTGCCAGCAGTGAAGGGGGGACGGAGTATGAGACCCAGTACTTC	CASSEGGTEYETQYF
TRBV5-6	TRBJ1-6	NA	NA	TGTGCCAGCAGCTTGGCGGGCTTGTCACCCCTCCACTTT	CASSLAGLSPLHF
TRBV9	TRBJ2-7	NA	few	TGTGCCAGCAGCGTGGGTTGGGGATCCTACGAGCAGTACTTC	CASSVGWGSYEQYF
TRBV2	TRBJ1-4	NA	NA	TGTGCCAGCAGCGGGCCCCCGGAGCTTAATGAAAAACTGTTTTTT	CASSGPPELNEKLFF
TRBV9	TRBJ1-6	TRBD1	many	TGTGCCAGCAGCACCGCCCTTGGACAGGGGAATTCACCCCTCCACTTT	CASSTALGQGNSPLHF
TRBV27	TRBJ1-4	NA	NA	TGTGCCAGCAGTCCCATGAGGGAGAATAATGAAAAACTGTTTTTT	CASSPMRENNEKLFF
TRBV28	TRBJ2-6	TRBD2	NA	TGTGCCAGTGGCGGGGGGTCTGGGGCCAACGTCCTGACTTTC	CASGGGSGANVLTF
TRBV10-3	TRBJ2-7	TRBD1	NA	TGTGCCACGAAACAGGGGGGCAGGGACGAGCAGTACTTC	CATKQGGRDEQYF
TRBV24-1	TRBJ1-2	NA	many	TGTGCCACCAGTGATTATGCCCGGGGCTACACCTTC	CATSDYARGYTF
TRBV6-2/TRBV6-3	TRBJ2-2	NA	NA	TGTGCCAGCAGTTACTCTTGGGGGGAGCTGTTTTTT	CASSYSWGELFF